A selection of T cell receptor beta chains follows, all from one sample in a study of blood T cell repertoires in COVID-19. Assay: immunoSEQ multiplex PCR; the TCRdb copy retains only in-frame clones and omits some. This table has 260,000 or so clones, approximately 81% appearing once. Sequences were obtained from PBMCs or T cells enriched from blood (not recorded which). The receptors here all came from a woman aged 50 to 60 who had recovered from COVID-19. The CDR3 runs from the conserved cysteine through the conserved F or W. Fields, in order: V gene, J gene, D gene, clone size, CDR3 DNA, CDR3 protein. The D gene is left open where the match is weak. Some rows mark clone size as missing; the rest say once, few, many or name a class of expanded clone.

v_gene: TRBV18; j_gene: TRBJ2-5; d_gene: TRBD1; abundance: few; CDR3nt: TGTGCCAGTGCATTGAGGGGACAGGAGACCCAGTACTTC; CDR3aa: CASALRGQETQYF
v_gene: TRBV28; j_gene: TRBJ1-5; d_gene: NA; abundance: NA; CDR3nt: TGTGCCAGCAGTTTAGGCCAAAGAGGAACAAACAATCAGCCCCAGCATTTT; CDR3aa: CASSLGQRGTNNQPQHF
v_gene: TRBV12-3/TRBV12-4; j_gene: TRBJ1-3; d_gene: NA; abundance: NA; CDR3nt: TGTGCCAGCAGTTCAGGAGGAAACACCATATATTTT; CDR3aa: CASSSGGNTIYF
v_gene: TRBV19; j_gene: TRBJ1-2; d_gene: NA; abundance: once; CDR3nt: TGTGCCAGTACCCAAAGCCACCGGGTTAACTATGGCTACACCTTC; CDR3aa: CASTQSHRVNYGYTF
v_gene: TRBV4-2; j_gene: TRBJ1-2; d_gene: NA; abundance: NA; CDR3nt: TGTGCCAGCAGCCAAGACCTAGCTAACTATGGCTACACCTTC; CDR3aa: CASSQDLANYGYTF
v_gene: TRBV30; j_gene: TRBJ2-6; d_gene: TRBD1; abundance: NA; CDR3nt: TGTGCCTGGAAGACCGGGACAGGGGGCACTGGGGCCAACGTCCTGACTTTC; CDR3aa: CAWKTGTGGTGANVLTF
v_gene: TRBV5-1; j_gene: TRBJ2-2; d_gene: NA; abundance: NA; CDR3nt: TGCGCCAGCAGCTCGGAGGGCGGGGAGCTGTTTTTT; CDR3aa: CASSSEGGELFF
v_gene: TRBV25-1; j_gene: TRBJ2-2; d_gene: TRBD1; abundance: many; CDR3nt: TGTGCCAGCAGTGAAGACAGGGACGCCGGGGAGCTGTTTTTT; CDR3aa: CASSEDRDAGELFF
v_gene: TRBV19; j_gene: TRBJ2-5; d_gene: TRBD1; abundance: NA; CDR3nt: TGTGCCAGTAGTATTTCCAGGGGGCGAGAGACCCAGTACTTC; CDR3aa: CASSISRGRETQYF
v_gene: TRBV5-1; j_gene: TRBJ1-4; d_gene: NA; abundance: NA; CDR3nt: TGCGCCAGCAGCTCCAGTTCGTCGGGGTTGACTAATGAAAAACTGTTTTTT; CDR3aa: CASSSSSSGLTNEKLFF
v_gene: TRBV6-5; j_gene: TRBJ1-5; d_gene: NA; abundance: NA; CDR3nt: TGTGCCAGCAGTCTCACACCAGAGGGCAATCAGCCCCAGCATTTT; CDR3aa: CASSLTPEGNQPQHF
v_gene: TRBV6-1; j_gene: TRBJ2-7; d_gene: NA; abundance: NA; CDR3nt: TGTGCCAGCAGTGGGGTGGGCCCCTACGAGCAGTACTTC; CDR3aa: CASSGVGPYEQYF
v_gene: TRBV11-2; j_gene: TRBJ1-6; d_gene: NA; abundance: NA; CDR3nt: TGTGCCAGCAGTATGGGGAGGAATTCACCCCTCCACTTT; CDR3aa: CASSMGRNSPLHF
v_gene: TRBV11-3; j_gene: TRBJ2-5; d_gene: TRBD1; abundance: NA; CDR3nt: TGTGCCAGCAGTAACAGGGGGCAAGATCAAGAGACCCAGTACTTC; CDR3aa: CASSNRGQDQETQYF
v_gene: TRBV5-1; j_gene: TRBJ2-1; d_gene: NA; abundance: NA; CDR3nt: TGCGCCAGCAGCACGGACAGCCCCCCCTACAATGAGCAGTTCTTC; CDR3aa: CASSTDSPPYNEQFF
v_gene: TRBV12-3/TRBV12-4; j_gene: TRBJ1-1; d_gene: TRBD1; abundance: NA; CDR3nt: TGTGCCAGCAGTCTAACAGGGGACACTGAAGCTTTCTTT; CDR3aa: CASSLTGDTEAFF
v_gene: TRBV11-2; j_gene: TRBJ2-1; d_gene: NA; abundance: NA; CDR3nt: TGTGCCAGCAGTACGAGTGGAGTTTACAATGAGCAGTTCTTC; CDR3aa: CASSTSGVYNEQFF
v_gene: TRBV27; j_gene: TRBJ1-1; d_gene: NA; abundance: NA; CDR3nt: TGTGCCAGCAGACACAGGCTCTATAGCACTGAAGCTTTCTTT; CDR3aa: CASRHRLYSTEAFF
v_gene: TRBV13; j_gene: TRBJ1-2; d_gene: NA; abundance: NA; CDR3nt: TGTGCCAGCAGCTTAACGGACTATGGCTACACCTTC; CDR3aa: CASSLTDYGYTF
v_gene: TRBV6-1; j_gene: TRBJ1-2; d_gene: TRBD1; abundance: NA; CDR3nt: TGTGCCAGCAGTGAAGGGGGGACAGGACCGTATGGCTACACCTTC; CDR3aa: CASSEGGTGPYGYTF
v_gene: TRBV5-4; j_gene: TRBJ2-7; d_gene: NA; abundance: NA; CDR3nt: TGTGCCAGCAGCGACCCTCTGGCGGGAGAGCAGTACTTC; CDR3aa: CASSDPLAGEQYF
v_gene: TRBV3-1/TRBV3-2; j_gene: TRBJ2-1; d_gene: NA; abundance: NA; CDR3nt: TGTGCCAGCACCGGAGAACGGGGGGCAACCCACAATGAGCAGTTCTTC; CDR3aa: CASTGERGATHNEQFF
v_gene: TRBV7-9; j_gene: TRBJ1-1; d_gene: TRBD1; abundance: NA; CDR3nt: TGTGCCAGCAGCTTAGGTCTGACAGGGGGGGCGTTGGATGAAGCTTTCTTT; CDR3aa: CASSLGLTGGALDEAFF
v_gene: TRBV10-3; j_gene: TRBJ1-1; d_gene: TRBD1; abundance: NA; CDR3nt: TGTGCCATCAGTGAGGCATCGACAGGGGACACTGAAGCTTTCTTT; CDR3aa: CAISEASTGDTEAFF
v_gene: TRBV7-3; j_gene: TRBJ2-7; d_gene: NA; abundance: NA; CDR3nt: TGTGCCAGCAGCTTAACTAGGGAGACCTACGAGCAGTACTTC; CDR3aa: CASSLTRETYEQYF
v_gene: TRBV30; j_gene: TRBJ2-3; d_gene: NA; abundance: NA; CDR3nt: TGTGCCTGGACCGTAGGGGGCGGGATAAGCACAGATACGCAGTATTTT; CDR3aa: CAWTVGGGISTDTQYF
v_gene: TRBV6-5; j_gene: TRBJ1-1; d_gene: NA; abundance: once; CDR3nt: TGTGCCAGCAGTTACTCCTTCCAGATGAACACTGAAGCTTTCTTT; CDR3aa: CASSYSFQMNTEAFF
v_gene: TRBV3-1/TRBV3-2; j_gene: TRBJ2-5; d_gene: NA; abundance: once; CDR3nt: TGTGCCAGCAGCCAGACTAACGCCCAAGAGACCCAGTACTTC; CDR3aa: CASSQTNAQETQYF
v_gene: TRBV28; j_gene: TRBJ1-2; d_gene: NA; abundance: NA; CDR3nt: TGTGCCAGCCGAGGCAGTCGCTATTATGGCTACACCTTC; CDR3aa: CASRGSRYYGYTF
v_gene: TRBV29-1; j_gene: TRBJ2-2; d_gene: TRBD2; abundance: NA; CDR3nt: TGCAGCGTTGAACTAGCGGATGCCCTTTACGTACGGGAGCTGTTTTTT; CDR3aa: CSVELADALYVRELFF
v_gene: TRBV18; j_gene: TRBJ2-5; d_gene: NA; abundance: NA; CDR3nt: TGTGCCAGCTCACCTGAGCGGAGGGGAGAGACCCAGTACTTC; CDR3aa: CASSPERRGETQYF
v_gene: TRBV12-5; j_gene: TRBJ2-5; d_gene: NA; abundance: NA; CDR3nt: TGTGCTAGTGGTTACCCCTGCTCGACTAGTACACAAGAGACCCAGTACTTC; CDR3aa: CASGYPCSTSTQETQYF
v_gene: TRBV28; j_gene: TRBJ2-1; d_gene: TRBD1; abundance: NA; CDR3nt: TGTGCCAGCAGTCCCGCCGGACAGGGCCCTAATGAGCAGTTCTTC; CDR3aa: CASSPAGQGPNEQFF
v_gene: TRBV3-1/TRBV3-2; j_gene: TRBJ2-2; d_gene: NA; abundance: NA; CDR3nt: TGTGCCAGCAGCCAATCCAACGGGGAGCTGTTTTTT; CDR3aa: CASSQSNGELFF
v_gene: TRBV7-9; j_gene: TRBJ2-2; d_gene: TRBD1; abundance: NA; CDR3nt: TGTGCCAGCAGCTTGGGACAGGTCAACACCGGGGAGCTGTTTTTT; CDR3aa: CASSLGQVNTGELFF